This entry features one T cell receptor beta chain sequence. Its target antigen remains unknown. The input lacks base qualities; no much larger clone sits a single base away. This specimen belongs to a study of cytomegalovirus exposure and HLA in healthy donors (dated by TCRdb to 2017 to 2019). Regarding the research as a whole: The 500 to 800 repertoires of the first cohort and the 110 or so validation repertoires were produced on the same platform, according to a later analysis. The aim of the study was to test whether cataloging public T cell receptors could identify signatures of past pathogen exposure. To predict cytomegalovirus infection status, the study brought together high-throughput TCR immunosequencing, statistical association of individual TCRs with disease status, and machine learning. A separate validation cohort of more than 100 different subjects was used in addition to the approximately 610-subject first cohort. Findings and caveats that apply to the study as a whole: A few of the identified cytomegalovirus-associated TCR beta chains were confirmed in vitro to be specific for cytomegalovirus antigens. The study gave a list of some 150 TCR beta chains associated with cytomegalovirus. The validation cohort had no HLA typing available for a later analysis, so co-occurrence within that cohort was assessed over all 130 or so repertoires. Of the cluster scores, 90% to 95% were above 0 in a later analysis, which found that TCRs clustered in the first cohort also tended to co-occur in the 110 or so validation repertoires. The classifier was reported to diagnose cytomegalovirus status with high specificity and sensitivity in both the original and validation cohorts. The authors suggested that the approach could potentially be generalized to other disease states and immunological phenotypes. While some public TCRs were present in many individuals, most TCR sequences turned up only very rarely across donors.

Library method: the immunoSEQ multiplex PCR assay. The source study handled its data this way. A statistical classification framework was built to diagnose cytomegalovirus status from the catalog of TCR beta chain sequences. TCRdb took this table from immuneACCESS and kept in-frame rearrangements with V and J called. Such tables lack part of the clones; where checked against another copy, unresolved V genes explain under half of the gap, and the rest is unexplained. V and J calls plus clone size are reproduced from that table; the DNA served to infer D and trimming. For this sample there are 160,000 or so clones; roughly 91% appear just once. Of the sample, just under 3% falls within the top ten clones. The donors belonged to the validation cohort of around 110 subjects, which was separate from the roughly 700-subject first cohort. Spanning cysteine to phenylalanine, the CDR3 consists of 15 amino acids. Only the CDR3 region is kept as DNA, spanning 45 bases read in frame from base 1. CDR1 and CDR2 (SGHTA, FQGNSA) derive from the germline V gene. V lost 4 bases and J lost 4 bases, and the count of bases not matched to a germline gene is 3.

Material for sequencing was PBMCs. The origin of this receptor is a man aged 18 to 35 in good health and CMV-seronegative. The sequence links TRBV7-2 to TRBJ2-1, with 11 bases matching TRBD2. For the CDR3, the sequence is CASSSLAGEYNEQFF. The DNA reads as follows: TGTGCCAGCAGCTCACTAGCGGGAGAGTACAATGAGCAGTTCTTC.